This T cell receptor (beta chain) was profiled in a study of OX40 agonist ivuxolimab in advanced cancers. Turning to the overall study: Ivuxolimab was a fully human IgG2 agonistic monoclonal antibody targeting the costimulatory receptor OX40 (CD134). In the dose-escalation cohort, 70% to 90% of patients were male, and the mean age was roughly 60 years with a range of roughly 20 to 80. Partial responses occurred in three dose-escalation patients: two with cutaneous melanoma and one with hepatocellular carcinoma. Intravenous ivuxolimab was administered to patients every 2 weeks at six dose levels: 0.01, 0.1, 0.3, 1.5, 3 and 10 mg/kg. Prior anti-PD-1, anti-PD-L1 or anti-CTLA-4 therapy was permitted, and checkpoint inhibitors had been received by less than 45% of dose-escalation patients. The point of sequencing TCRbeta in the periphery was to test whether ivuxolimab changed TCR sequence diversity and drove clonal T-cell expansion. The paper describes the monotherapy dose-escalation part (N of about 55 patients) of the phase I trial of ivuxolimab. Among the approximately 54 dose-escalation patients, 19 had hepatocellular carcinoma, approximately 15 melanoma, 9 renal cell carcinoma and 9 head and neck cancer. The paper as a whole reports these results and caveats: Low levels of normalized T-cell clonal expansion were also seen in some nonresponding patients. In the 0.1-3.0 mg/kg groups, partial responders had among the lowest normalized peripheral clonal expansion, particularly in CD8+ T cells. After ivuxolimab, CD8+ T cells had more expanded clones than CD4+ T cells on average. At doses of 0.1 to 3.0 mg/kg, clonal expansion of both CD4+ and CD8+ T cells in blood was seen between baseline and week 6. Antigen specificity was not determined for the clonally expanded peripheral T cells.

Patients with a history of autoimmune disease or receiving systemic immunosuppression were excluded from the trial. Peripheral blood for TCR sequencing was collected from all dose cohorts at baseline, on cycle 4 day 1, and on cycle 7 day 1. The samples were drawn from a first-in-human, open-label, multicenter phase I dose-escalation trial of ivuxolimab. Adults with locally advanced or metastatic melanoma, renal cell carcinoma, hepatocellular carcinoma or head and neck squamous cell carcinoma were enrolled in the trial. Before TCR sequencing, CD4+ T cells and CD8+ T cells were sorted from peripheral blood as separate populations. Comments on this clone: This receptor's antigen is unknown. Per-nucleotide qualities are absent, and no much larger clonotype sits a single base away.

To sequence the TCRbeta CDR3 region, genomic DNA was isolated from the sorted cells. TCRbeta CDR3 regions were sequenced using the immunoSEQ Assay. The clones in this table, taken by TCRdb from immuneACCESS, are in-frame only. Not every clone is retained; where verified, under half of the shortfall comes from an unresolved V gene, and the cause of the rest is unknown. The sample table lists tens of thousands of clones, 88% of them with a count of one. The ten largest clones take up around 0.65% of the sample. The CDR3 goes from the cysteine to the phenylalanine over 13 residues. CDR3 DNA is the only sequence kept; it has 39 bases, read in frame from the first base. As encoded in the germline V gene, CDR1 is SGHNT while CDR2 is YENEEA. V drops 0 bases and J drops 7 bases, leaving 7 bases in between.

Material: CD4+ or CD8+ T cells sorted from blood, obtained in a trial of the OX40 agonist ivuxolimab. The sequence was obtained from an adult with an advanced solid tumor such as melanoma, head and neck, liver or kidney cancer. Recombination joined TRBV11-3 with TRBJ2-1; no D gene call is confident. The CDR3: CASSLDRTNEQFF. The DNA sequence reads TGTGCCAGCAGCTTAGATAGAACGAATGAGCAGTTCTTC.